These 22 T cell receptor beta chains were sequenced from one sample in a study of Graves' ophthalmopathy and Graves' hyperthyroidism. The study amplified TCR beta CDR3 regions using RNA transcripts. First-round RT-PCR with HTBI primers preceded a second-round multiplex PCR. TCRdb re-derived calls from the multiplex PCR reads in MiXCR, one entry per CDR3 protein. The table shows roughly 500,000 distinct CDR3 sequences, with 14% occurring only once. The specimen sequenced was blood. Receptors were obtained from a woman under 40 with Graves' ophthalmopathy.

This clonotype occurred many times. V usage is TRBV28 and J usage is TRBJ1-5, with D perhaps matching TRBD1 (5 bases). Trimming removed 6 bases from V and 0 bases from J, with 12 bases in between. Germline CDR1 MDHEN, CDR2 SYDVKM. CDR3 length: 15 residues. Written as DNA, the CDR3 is TGTGCCAGCAGGTTGAGGGGATATAGCAATCAGCCCCAGCATTTT. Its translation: CASRLRGYSNQPQHF. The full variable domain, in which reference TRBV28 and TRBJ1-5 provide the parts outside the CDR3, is DVKVTQSSRYLVKRTGEKVFLECVQDMDHENMFWYRQDPGLGLRLIYFSYDVKMKEKGDIPEGYSVSREKKERFSLILESASTNQTSMYLCASRLRGYSNQPQHFGDGTRLSIL.

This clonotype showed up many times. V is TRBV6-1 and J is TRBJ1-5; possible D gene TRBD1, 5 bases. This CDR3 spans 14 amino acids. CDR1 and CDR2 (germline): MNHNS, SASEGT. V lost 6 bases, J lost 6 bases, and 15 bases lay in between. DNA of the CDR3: TGTGCCAGCAGCCCGGGGGGTTATACTCAGCCCCAGCATTTT. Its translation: CASSPGGYTQPQHF.

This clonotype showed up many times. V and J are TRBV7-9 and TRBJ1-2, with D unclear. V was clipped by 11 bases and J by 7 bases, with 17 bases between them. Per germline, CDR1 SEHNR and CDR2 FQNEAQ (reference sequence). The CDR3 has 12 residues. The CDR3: CAGILIDGGYTF. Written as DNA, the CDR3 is TGTGCCGGGATACTCATTGATGGTGGCTACACCTTC.

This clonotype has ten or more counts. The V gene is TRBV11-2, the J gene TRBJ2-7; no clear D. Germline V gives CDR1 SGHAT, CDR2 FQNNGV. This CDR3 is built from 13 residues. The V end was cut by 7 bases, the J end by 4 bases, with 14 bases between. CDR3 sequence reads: CASTPSPKYEQYF. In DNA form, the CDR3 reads TGTGCCAGCACCCCAAGCCCGAAATACGAGCAGTACTTC.

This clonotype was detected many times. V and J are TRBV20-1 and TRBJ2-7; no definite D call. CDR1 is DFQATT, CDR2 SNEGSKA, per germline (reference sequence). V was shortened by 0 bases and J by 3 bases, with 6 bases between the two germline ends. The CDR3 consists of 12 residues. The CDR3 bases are TGCAGTGCTAGAGACGGTGGCTACGAGCAGTACTTC. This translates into CSARDGGYEQYF.

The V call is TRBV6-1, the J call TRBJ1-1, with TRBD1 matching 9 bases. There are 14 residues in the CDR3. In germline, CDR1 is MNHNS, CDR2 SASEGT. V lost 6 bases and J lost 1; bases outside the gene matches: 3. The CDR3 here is CASRGQGWNTEAFF. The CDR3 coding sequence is TGTGCCAGCAGGGGACAGGGATGGAACACTGAAGCTTTCTTT.

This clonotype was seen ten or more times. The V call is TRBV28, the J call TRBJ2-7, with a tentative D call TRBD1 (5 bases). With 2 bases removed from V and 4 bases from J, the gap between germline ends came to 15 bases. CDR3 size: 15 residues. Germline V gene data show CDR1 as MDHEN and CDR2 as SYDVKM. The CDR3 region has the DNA TGTGCCAGCAGTTTAGGTGGGCAGGGTTGGTACGAGCAGTACTTC. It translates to CASSLGGQGWYEQYF.

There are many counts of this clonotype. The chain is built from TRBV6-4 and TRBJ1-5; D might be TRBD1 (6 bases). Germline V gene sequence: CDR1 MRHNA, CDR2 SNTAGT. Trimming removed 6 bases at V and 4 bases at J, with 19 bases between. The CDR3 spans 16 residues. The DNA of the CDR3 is TGTGCCAGCAGCGAATCAACGGTCAGGGGTAATCAGCCCCAGCATTTT. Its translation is CASSESTVRGNQPQHF.

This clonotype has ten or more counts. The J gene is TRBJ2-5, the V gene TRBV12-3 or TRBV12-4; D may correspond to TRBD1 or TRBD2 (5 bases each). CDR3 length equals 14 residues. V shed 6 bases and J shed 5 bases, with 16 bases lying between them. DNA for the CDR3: TGTGCCAGCAGGCCCGGGACGCCAGTGGAGACCCAGTACTTC. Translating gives CASRPGTPVETQYF.

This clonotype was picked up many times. Here the CDR3 reads CASRRQREGQETQYF. CDR3 in DNA: TGTGCCAGCAGGAGGCAGCGGGAGGGCCAAGAGACCCAGTACTTC. This chain links TRBV6-6 with TRBJ2-5, with 10 bases identical to TRBD2. Trimming cost V 6 bases and J 1 base; bases outside gene matches: 5. The V gene's germline CDR1 is MNHNY and CDR2 SVGAGI (reference sequence). This CDR3 is built from 15 residues.

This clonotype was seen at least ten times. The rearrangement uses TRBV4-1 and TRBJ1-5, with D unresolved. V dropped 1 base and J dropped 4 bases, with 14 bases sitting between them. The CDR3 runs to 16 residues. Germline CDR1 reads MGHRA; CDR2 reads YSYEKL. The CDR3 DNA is TGCGCCAGCAGCCAAGTCGGCAAGACGAGGAATCAGCCCCAGCATTTT. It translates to CASSQVGKTRNQPQHF.

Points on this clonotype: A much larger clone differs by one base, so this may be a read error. The CDR3 spells CATSRDQGSNIYGYSF. In nucleotides, the CDR3 is TGTGCCACCAGCAGAGATCAGGGAAGCAACATCTATGGCTACAGCTTC. This chain links TRBV15 with TRBJ1-2; D is possibly TRBD1 (5 bases). Germline V gene sequence: CDR1 LNHNV, CDR2 YYDKDF (reference sequence). The CDR3 is 16 residues long. The variable domain in full, with the rest retrieved from reference TRBV15 and TRBJ1-2, is DAMVIQNPRYQVTQFGKPVTLSCSQTLNHNVMYWYQQKSSQAPKLLFHYYDKDFNNEADTPDNFQSRRPNTSFCFLDIRSPGLGDTAMYLCATSRDQGSNIYGYSFGSGTRLTVV.

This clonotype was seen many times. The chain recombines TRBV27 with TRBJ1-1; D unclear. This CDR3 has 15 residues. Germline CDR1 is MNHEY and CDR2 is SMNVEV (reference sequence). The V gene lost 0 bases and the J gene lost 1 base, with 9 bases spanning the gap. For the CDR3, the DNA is TGTGCCAGCAGTTTATCAGGGTATTGGAACACTGAAGCTTTCTTT. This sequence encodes CASSLSGYWNTEAFF.

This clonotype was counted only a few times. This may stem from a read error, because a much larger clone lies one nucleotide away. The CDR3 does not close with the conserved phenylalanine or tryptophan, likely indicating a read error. CDR3 sequence (DNA): TGTGCCAGCAGCTCTAGTGGGGGGTCGGGGGAGCTGTTTTTG. This sequence encodes CASSSSGGSGELFL. The chain combines TRBV11-2 with TRBJ2-2; weak D call: TRBD2 (6 bases). V lost 4 bases to trimming and J lost 8 bases, with 14 bases between them. This CDR3 has 14 amino acids. Germline V gene data show CDR1 as SGHAT and CDR2 as FQNNGV.

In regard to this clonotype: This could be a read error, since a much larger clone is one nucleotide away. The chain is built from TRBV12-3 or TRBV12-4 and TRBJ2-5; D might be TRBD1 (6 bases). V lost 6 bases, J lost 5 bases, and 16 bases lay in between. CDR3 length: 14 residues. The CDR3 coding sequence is TGTGCCAGCAGCCCCACAGGGAGTTGGGAGACCCAGTACTTC. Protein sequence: CASSPTGSWETQYF.

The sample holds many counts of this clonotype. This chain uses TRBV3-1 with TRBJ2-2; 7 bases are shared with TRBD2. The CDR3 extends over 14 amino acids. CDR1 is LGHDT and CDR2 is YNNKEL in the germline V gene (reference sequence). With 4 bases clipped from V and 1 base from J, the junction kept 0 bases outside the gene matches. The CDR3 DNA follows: TGTGCCAGCAGCCGGGGGGGGAACACCGGGGAGCTGTTTTTT. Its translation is CASSRGGNTGELFF.

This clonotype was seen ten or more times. The CDR3 loop is CASSAGRTFGYTF. The CDR3 region has the DNA TGTGCCAGCAGTGCAGGCAGGACGTTCGGCTACACCTTC. V is TRBV12-3 or TRBV12-4 and J is TRBJ1-2, with D hard to call. Trimming cost V 5 bases and J 8 bases, with 15 bases left between them. The CDR3 covers 13 residues.

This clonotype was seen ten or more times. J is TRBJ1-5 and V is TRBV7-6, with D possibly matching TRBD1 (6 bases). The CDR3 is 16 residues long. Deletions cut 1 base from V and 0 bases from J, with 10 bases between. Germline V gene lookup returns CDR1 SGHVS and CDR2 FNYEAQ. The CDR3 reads CASSLGGRGSNQPQHF. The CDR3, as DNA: TGTGCCAGCAGCTTAGGCGGCAGGGGTAGCAATCAGCCCCAGCATTTT.

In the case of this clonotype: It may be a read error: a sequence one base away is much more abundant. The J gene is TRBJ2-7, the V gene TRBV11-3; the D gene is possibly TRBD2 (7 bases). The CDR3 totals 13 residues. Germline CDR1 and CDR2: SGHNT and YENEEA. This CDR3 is CANSVFGGPEQYF. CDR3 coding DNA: TGTGCCAACAGCGTTTTCGGGGGGCCCGAGCAGTACTTC.

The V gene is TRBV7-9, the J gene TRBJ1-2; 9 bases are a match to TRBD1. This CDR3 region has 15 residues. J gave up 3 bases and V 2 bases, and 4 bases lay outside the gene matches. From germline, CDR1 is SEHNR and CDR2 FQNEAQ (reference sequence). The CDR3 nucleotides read TGTGCCAGCAGCTTAAGACAGGGGGGTGACTATGGCTACACCTTC. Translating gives CASSLRQGGDYGYTF.

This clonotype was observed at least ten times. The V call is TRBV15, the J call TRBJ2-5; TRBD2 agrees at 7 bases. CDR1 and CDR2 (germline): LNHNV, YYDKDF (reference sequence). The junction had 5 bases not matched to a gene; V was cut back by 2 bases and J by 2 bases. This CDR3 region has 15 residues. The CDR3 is CATSRRLAYQETQYF. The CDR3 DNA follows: TGTGCCACCAGCAGAAGACTAGCCTATCAAGAGACCCAGTACTTC.

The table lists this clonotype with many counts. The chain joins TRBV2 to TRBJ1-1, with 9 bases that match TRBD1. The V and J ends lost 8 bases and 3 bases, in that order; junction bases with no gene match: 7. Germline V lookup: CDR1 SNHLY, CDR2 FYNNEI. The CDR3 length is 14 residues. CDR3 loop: CASEARQGDTEAFF. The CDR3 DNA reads TGTGCCAGCGAAGCCAGACAGGGGGACACTGAAGCTTTCTTT.